This T cell receptor beta chain comes out of a study of T-cell memory formation after mild COVID-19. Turning to the study itself: The two donors had largely donor-specific TCR clusters. Study-wide results and limits: The finding that pre-infection memory included some responding clones suggested that cross-reactive memory joined.

On this clonotype itself: Its antigen is as yet unknown.

TCRdb independently ran MiXCR on the 5' RACE reads; one entry per CDR3 protein. This sample carries about 350,000 distinct CDR3 sequences, 20% to 25% of them seen once, and the ten largest clones take approximately 22%. The sequenced sample was PBMCs or a T cell subset sorted from them (not recorded which). The receptor's source is a man aged 18 to 29 who had mild COVID-19 (a few samples of this study predate the infection). Cell type and time point are not known.

The CDR3 DNA is TGTGCCAGCAGTTACGTTGGGGACCCCGGGGAGCTGTTTTTT. It is translated as CASSYVGDPGELFF. V is TRBV6-2 or TRBV6-3 and J is TRBJ2-2; D is perhaps TRBD1 or TRBD2 (5 bases each). CDR1 MNHEY and CDR2 SVGEGT come from the germline V gene. Trimming stripped 2 bases from V and 6 bases from J, with 10 bases between. The CDR3 loop spans 14 amino acids.